The 18 T cell receptor beta chains given below trace back to one sample, sequenced in a study of blood T cell repertoires in COVID-19. Produced via immunoSEQ multiplex PCR; TCRdb's table is partial and in-frame only. The sample yields 450,000 to 500,000 clones, roughly 88% seen once. Sequenced: peripheral blood. Every receptor here comes from a human donor in a cohort sampled during active COVID-19.

This clone turned up a few times. The V and J genes are TRBV7-9 and TRBJ2-7, with D tentatively TRBD2 (6 bases). Per germline, CDR1 SEHNR and CDR2 FQNEAQ (reference sequence). The CDR3 spans 16 residues. The V and J ends lost 2 bases and 5 bases respectively, with 19 bases between them. The CDR3 loop reads CASSLQGAGSGNEQYF. In nucleotides, the CDR3 is TGTGCCAGCAGCTTACAAGGGGCCGGGAGTGGCAACGAGCAGTACTTC.

The chain carries TRBV9 and TRBJ2-1, with 8 bases lining up with TRBD1. Trimming cost V 4 bases and J 8 bases; bases outside gene matches: 14. Germline V gives CDR1 SGDLS, CDR2 YYNGEE. The CDR3 consists of 16 residues. The CDR3 is CASSFSGTGERDEQFF. The CDR3, as DNA: TGTGCCAGCAGCTTCTCCGGGACAGGAGAGAGGGATGAGCAGTTCTTC.

The chain joins TRBV19 to TRBJ1-2; 8 nucleotides align to TRBD1. CDR1 and CDR2 (germline): LNHDA, SQIVND (reference sequence). J lost 7 bases, V lost 9 bases, and 7 bases had no gene match. The CDR3 sequence is 12 residues long. This CDR3 reads CASSQGAGGYTF. The DNA for the CDR3 is TGTGCCAGCTCCCAGGGGGCTGGTGGCTACACCTTC.

The chain joins TRBV5-1 to TRBJ2-3; 8 bases map to TRBD2. J gave up 6 bases and V 2 bases, and 8 bases lay outside the gene matches. The CDR3 consists of 15 residues. Germline V CDR1 and CDR2: SGHRS, YFSETQ. Here the CDR3 reads CASSFAGGGFDTQYF. The CDR3 region has the DNA TGCGCCAGCAGCTTTGCGGGGGGCGGTTTTGATACGCAGTATTTT.

This chain uses TRBV27 with TRBJ1-1; TRBD1 matches 8 bases. The CDR3 runs to 14 residues. Losses at the gene ends were 3 bases for V and 5 bases for J; bases not matched to a gene: 5. Germline CDR1 MNHEY, CDR2 SMNVEV (reference sequence). CDR3 DNA: TGTGCCAGCAGTTTCGAGCAGGGGGCTACTGAAGCTTTCTTT. It specifies CASSFEQGATEAFF.

The V and J genes are TRBV7-9 and TRBJ2-7, with TRBD2 matching over 9 bases. This CDR3 is built from 15 residues. V gave up 4 bases and J gave up 11 bases; unmatched junction bases: 15. CDR1 and CDR2 (germline): SEHNR, FQNEAQ (reference sequence). Here the CDR3 DNA reads TGTGCCAGCAGCTCATCCGGGACTAGCTCTTCGGGGGAGTACTTC. It specifies CASSSSGTSSSGEYF.

The CDR3 reads CASSITGRGTEAFF. Here the CDR3 DNA reads TGTGCCAGCAGTATTACAGGGAGGGGCACTGAAGCTTTCTTT. V usage is TRBV28 and J usage is TRBJ1-1, with D perhaps TRBD1 (6 bases). The V gene lost 5 bases and the J gene lost 4 bases, with 14 bases spanning the gap. The CDR3 extends over 14 amino acids. CDR1 is MDHEN, CDR2 SYDVKM, per germline.

V gene TRBV20-1 combines with J gene TRBJ1-1; unclear D gene. The germline CDR1 and CDR2 sequences are DFQATT and SNEGSKA (reference sequence). This CDR3 has 13 residues. V was trimmed by 3 bases and J by 4 bases, leaving 12 bases between them. The CDR3 is CSASKAGSTEAFF. The CDR3 coding sequence is TGCAGTGCTAGTAAGGCGGGGAGCACTGAAGCTTTCTTT.

This clone was detected only once. The chain couples TRBV5-6 to TRBJ2-7; TRBD2 aligns across 9 bases. Looked up from germline, CDR1 is SGHDT and CDR2 is YYEEEE. This CDR3 comprises 18 residues. With V trimmed by 4 bases and J by 7 bases, 21 bases remained unmatched. CDR3 nucleotide sequence: TGTGCCAGCAGCCTGTGGCTAGCGGGATCGGCGGTGACCTCTGAGCAGTACTTC. Translated, it gives CASSLWLAGSAVTSEQYF.

This chain connects TRBV6-5 to TRBJ2-7; D might be TRBD1 (6 bases). Germline loops: CDR1 MNHEY, CDR2 SVGAGI. CDR3 size: 14 residues. V was shortened by 7 bases and J by 0 bases, with 13 bases between the two germline ends. The CDR3, as DNA: TGTGCCAGCAACGTTGACAGGCTCTCCTACGAGCAGTACTTC. This translates into CASNVDRLSYEQYF.

V and J are TRBV28 and TRBJ2-3; 12 nucleotides line up with TRBD1. The ends lost 6 bases at V and 0 bases at J; junction bases unmatched: 4. Germline CDR1 reads MDHEN; CDR2 reads SYDVKM. The CDR3 runs to 16 residues. CDR3 nucleotide sequence: TGTGCCAGCAGGGGACAGGGGGCCCTCAGCACAGATACGCAGTATTTT. This encodes CASRGQGALSTDTQYF.

This clone was observed a handful of times. The V gene is TRBV19, the J gene TRBJ2-1; no firm D call. The germline V and J ends were trimmed by 11 bases and 6 bases, with 11 bases remaining between them. The CDR3 totals 11 residues. Germline CDR1 and CDR2: LNHDA and SQIVND (reference sequence). CDR3 protein: CAHTPTNEQFF. The CDR3 DNA reads as TGTGCCCACACCCCCACCAATGAGCAGTTCTTC. The whole variable domain, remainder taken from reference TRBV19 and TRBJ2-1, is DGGITQSPKYLFRKEGQNVTLSCEQNLNHDAMYWYRQDPGQGLRLIYYSQIVNDFQKGDIAEGYSVSREKKESFPLTVTSAQKNPTAFYLCAHTPTNEQFFGPGTRLTVL.

The chain employs TRBV28 and TRBJ2-1, with TRBD1 matching 8 bases. Unmatched junction bases numbered 10, after V lost 2 bases and J lost 10 bases. The CDR3 spans 15 residues. CDR1 MDHEN and CDR2 SYDVKM come from the germline V gene. CDR3 nucleotides: TGTGCCAGCAGTTTAGACAGGGGCGTTCGCTTGGAGCAGTTCTTC. It is translated as CASSLDRGVRLEQFF.

The chain carries TRBV19 and TRBJ2-1, with 9 nucleotides matching TRBD2. J gave up 3 bases and V 5 bases, and 5 bases lay outside the gene matches. Germline CDR1 reads LNHDA; CDR2 reads SQIVND (reference sequence). The CDR3 is 15 amino acids. The CDR3 region has the DNA TGTGCCAGTAGTGGGACTAGCAGCCGCTACAATGAGCAGTTCTTC. This sequence encodes CASSGTSSRYNEQFF.

V is TRBV2 and J is TRBJ2-3; 7 bases align to TRBD2. CDR1 is SNHLY, CDR2 FYNNEI, per germline. Germline trimming cut 9 bases from V and 6 bases from J; bases unmatched to any gene: 9. There are 13 residues in the CDR3. CDR3 bases: TGTGCCAGGTCTTGGGGGGGATCCGATACGCAGTATTTT. Protein product: CARSWGGSDTQYF.

This clone was seen a few times. The rearrangement joins TRBV27 to TRBJ1-5; 8 bases agree with TRBD1. Germline values: CDR1 MNHEY, CDR2 SMNVEV (reference sequence). This CDR3 region has 15 residues. V was pared by 5 bases and J by 2 bases, with 5 bases of the junction left unmatched. CDR3 sequence reads: CASSPGGVGNQPQHF. CDR3 DNA sequence: TGTGCCAGCAGTCCAGGGGGCGTTGGCAATCAGCCCCAGCATTTT.

This clone was counted once. The genes are TRBV7-3 and TRBJ2-7; 10 positions match TRBD1. Trimming at V came to 3 bases and at J to 6 bases, leaving 8 bases not matched to a gene. CDR3 length: 15 amino acids. Germline values: CDR1 SGHTA, CDR2 FQGTGA. In DNA form, the CDR3 reads TGTGCCAGCAGCTTTGAACCGGGACAGGGGAGCGAGCAGTACTTC. The encoded protein is CASSFEPGQGSEQYF.

This clone has only one observation. The CDR3 protein is CASSGDRGGVYGYTF. The CDR3 DNA reads as TGTGCCAGCAGCGGTGACAGGGGGGGAGTCTATGGCTACACCTTC. This sequence joins TRBV9 and TRBJ1-2; 9 nucleotides agree with TRBD1. Germline V gives CDR1 SGDLS, CDR2 YYNGEE. V lost 3 bases to trimming and J lost 4 bases; unmatched junction nucleotides: 7. The CDR3 contains 15 residues.